These T cell receptor beta chains were read from a single sample in a study of molecular identifiers for immune sequencing clone quantification. TCRdb used MiXCR to reprocess the PCR reads, holding one entry per CDR3 protein. This table holds under 650,000 distinct CDR3 sequences, just under 20% found once. Sample: naive CD8+ T cells from blood, with Jurkat cell RNA spiked in. Receptors originate from a human donor in good health. Some libraries in this study had Jurkat cell RNA spiked in. The CDR3 runs from the conserved cysteine through the conserved F or W. D genes are given only for firm matches. Clone sizes are given selectively: once, few, many, or a class where the clone is expanded.

J gene	V gene	clone size	D gene	CDR3 DNA	CDR3 protein
TRBJ1-1	TRBV5-4	many	.	TGTGCCAGCAGCTGGGGGGGTGAGGGGCCCGACACTGAAGCTTTCTTT	CASSWGGEGPDTEAFF
TRBJ1-5	TRBV30	many	.	TGTGCCTGGAACATAGGGACGACGCCGGGTCAGCCCCAGCATTTT	CAWNIGTTPGQPQHF
TRBJ1-1	TRBV20-1	.	.	TGCAGTGCTGGGGGCGGGGACACTGAAGCTTTCTTT	CSAGGGDTEAFF
TRBJ2-7	TRBV5-5	many	TRBD2	TGTGCCAGCAGCTTGTTGGGAGGGGTGGACGAGCAGTACTTC	CASSLLGGVDEQYF
TRBJ2-7	TRBV27	.	TRBD1	TGTGCCAGCAGAGATGTGACAGGGAACTACGAGCAGTACTTC	CASRDVTGNYEQYF
TRBJ2-1	TRBV5-6	.	TRBD2	TGTGCCAGCACCCAAGGAGCGGGGGCCACATACAATGAGCAGTTCTTC	CASTQGAGATYNEQFF
TRBJ2-2	TRBV27	.	.	TGTGCCAGCAGTTCGCGACTAACAGTTACCGGGGAGCTGTTTTTT	CASSSRLTVTGELFF
TRBJ2-5	TRBV14	.	.	TGTGCCAGCAGCCAAGAAAACAGGGTGGAGACCCAGTACTTC	CASSQENRVETQYF
TRBJ2-3	TRBV7-6	many	TRBD2	TGTGCCAGCAGTTTGACTAGCGGGGGGGCTTTAGATACGCAGTATTTT	CASSLTSGGALDTQYF
TRBJ1-5	TRBV20-1	many	TRBD1	TGCAGTGCTAGAGTCGTAGGCGCGACAGGGGGCTCTCAGGTGGGCAATCAGCCCCAGCATTTT	CSARVVGATGGSQVGNQPQHF
TRBJ2-3	TRBV20-1	many	.	TGCAGTGCTCTCCCTCGTACATATTCAGATACGCAGTATTTT	CSALPRTYSDTQYF
TRBJ2-2	TRBV28	few	TRBD2	TGTGCCAGCAGTCCGTTAGCGGGATCGTTCGCCGGGGAGCTGTTTTTT	CASSPLAGSFAGELFF
TRBJ1-1	TRBV11-2	many	.	TGTGCCAGCAGCCAAACTAGGGGCGTCACTGAAGCTTTCTTT	CASSQTRGVTEAFF
TRBJ2-3	TRBV15	few	.	TGTGCCACCAGCAGAGATCTTGGGTTAACTAGCACAGATACGCAGTATTTT	CATSRDLGLTSTDTQYF
TRBJ2-5	TRBV12-3/TRBV12-4	.	.	TGTGCCAGCAGTTTAGCGAGGAGGGCCGGAGAGACCCAGTACTTC	CASSLARRAGETQYF
TRBJ2-7	TRBV6-1	many	.	TGTGCCAGCTCACCCAAGGAAACCTACGAGCAGTACTTC	CASSPKETYEQYF
TRBJ2-1	TRBV7-3	.	TRBD2	TGTGCCAGCAGCTTAACGGGACTAGCGGCCAATGAGCAGTTCTTC	CASSLTGLAANEQFF
TRBJ2-1	TRBV10-3	few	.	TGTGCCATCAGTGAGGGCAGGGGTAGATACAATGAGCAGTTCTTC	CAISEGRGRYNEQFF
TRBJ2-7	TRBV12-3/TRBV12-4	few	TRBD1	TGTGCCAGCAGTGGGACAGGGGAACGGGAGCAGTACTTC	CASSGTGEREQYF
TRBJ2-3	TRBV3-1	.	TRBD2	TGTGCCAGCAGCCAAGTGGCGGGGGAAATAGTGGGCACAGATACGCAGTATTTT	CASSQVAGEIVGTDTQYF
TRBJ2-1	TRBV29-1	many	.	TGCAGCGTTGAGCAGGACAATGAGCAGTTCTTC	CSVEQDNEQFF
TRBJ2-7	TRBV20-1	many	.	TGCAGTGCTAGTGGCCAGATTCTTAGCGAGCAGTACTTC	CSASGQILSEQYF
TRBJ1-5	TRBV19	many	TRBD1	TGTGCCAGTAGTATAGATCGACGGGACAGGGAACAGCCCCAGCATTTT	CASSIDRRDREQPQHF
TRBJ1-5	TRBV4-1	many	.	TGCGCCAGCAGCTCATTCGGGTCGGGGCCCTTGAACCACCATCAGCCCCAGCATTTT	CASSSFGSGPLNHHQPQHF
TRBJ2-3	TRBV7-3	many	TRBD2	TGTGCCAGCAGCTTTCTAGCGGGAGTAGGTGATACGCAGTATTTT	CASSFLAGVGDTQYF
TRBJ1-3	TRBV4-3	.	.	TGCGCCAGCAGCCAAGATTTGGTCTTCGGAAACACCATATATTTT	CASSQDLVFGNTIYF
TRBJ2-7	TRBV20-1	many	.	TGCAGTGCAAACGAACTGGACTCTTGGGACTACGAGCAGTACTTC	CSANELDSWDYEQYF
TRBJ1-3	TRBV19	.	.	TGTGCCAGTATTCCGGTGAGCTCTGGAAACACCATATATTTT	CASIPVSSGNTIYF
TRBJ2-3	TRBV12-3/TRBV12-4	many	TRBD2	TGTGCCAGCAGTTTACTAGCGGGATATGGAGATACGCAGTATTTT	CASSLLAGYGDTQYF
TRBJ2-7	TRBV12-3/TRBV12-4	few	TRBD2	TGTGCCAGCAGCCTAGCAACTAGCGGGAGAGGTTACGAGCAGTACTTC	CASSLATSGRGYEQYF
TRBJ2-3	TRBV20-1	many	.	TGCAGTGCCGGCGGTGATATCGCGCAGGCGCAGTATTTT	CSAGGDIAQAQYF
TRBJ2-7	TRBV30	many	.	TGTGCCTGGACCGCCACGGGGTACGGCTCCTACGAGCAGTACTTC	CAWTATGYGSYEQYF
TRBJ2-1	TRBV5-1	.	TRBD2	TGCGCCAGCAGCTGGACTAGCGGGAACCCCTACAATGAGCAGTTCTTC	CASSWTSGNPYNEQFF
TRBJ1-2	TRBV19	.	.	TGTGCCAGTAGTATGGGGTCCAGTGGCTACACCTTC	CASSMGSSGYTF
TRBJ2-1	TRBV6-2/TRBV6-3	many	.	TGTGCCAGCAGTTATTACTACGCCAATGAGCAGTTCTTC	CASSYYYANEQFF
TRBJ2-7	TRBV28	many	TRBD1	TGTGCCAGCAGGCATCTACAGGGGGCGGGCTACGAGCAGTACTTC	CASRHLQGAGYEQYF
TRBJ2-1	TRBV4-1	many	.	TGCGCCAGCAGGGGGCAGGACAATGAGCAGTTCTTC	CASRGQDNEQFF
TRBJ2-3	TRBV24-1	.	.	TGTGCCACCAGTGATAACACAATTCACCGGGACCGGAAAAACGCAGATACGCAGTATTTT	CATSDNTIHRDRKNADTQYF
TRBJ2-2	TRBV7-2	many	TRBD2	TGTGCCAGCAGCGTACTAGCGGGGGGGCCTGGAGACACCGGGGAGCTGTTTTTT	CASSVLAGGPGDTGELFF
TRBJ2-7	TRBV20-1	many	.	TGCAGTGCTTGGGGCGGGAAACAGGGATTCGAGCAGTACTTC	CSAWGGKQGFEQYF
TRBJ2-5	TRBV12-3/TRBV12-4	many	.	TGTGCCAGCAGTTTACGACACCCGGCCGTGTGGGGGGGCCCAGAGACCCAGTACTTC	CASSLRHPAVWGGPETQYF
TRBJ2-5	TRBV27	few	.	TGTGCCAGCAGTTTTGGTCTCTCAGAGACCCAGTACTTC	CASSFGLSETQYF
TRBJ2-3	TRBV7-2	many	TRBD2	TGTGCCAGCAGCTTGGCCCCTAGCGGGACCACAGATACGCAGTATTTT	CASSLAPSGTTDTQYF
TRBJ2-3	TRBV19	.	TRBD1	TGTGCCAGTAGACTGGACAGGAAAGCTAGCACAGATACGCAGTATTTT	CASRLDRKASTDTQYF
TRBJ1-1	TRBV3-1	few	TRBD1	TGTGCCAGCAGCCAAGGCTCAGGGGGGGTTGAAGCTTTCTTT	CASSQGSGGVEAFF
TRBJ1-1	TRBV18	few	.	TGTGCCAGCTCACCGCGGGACCCCCCCGAAGCTTTCTTT	CASSPRDPPEAFF
TRBJ1-1	TRBV28	many	TRBD1	TGTGCCAGCTCAGGGGGGGGGGACACTGAAGCTTTCTTT	CASSGGGDTEAFF
TRBJ1-1	TRBV18	many	.	TGTGCCAGCTCACCACCGGTCGAGAGAAACACTGAAGCTTTCTTT	CASSPPVERNTEAFF